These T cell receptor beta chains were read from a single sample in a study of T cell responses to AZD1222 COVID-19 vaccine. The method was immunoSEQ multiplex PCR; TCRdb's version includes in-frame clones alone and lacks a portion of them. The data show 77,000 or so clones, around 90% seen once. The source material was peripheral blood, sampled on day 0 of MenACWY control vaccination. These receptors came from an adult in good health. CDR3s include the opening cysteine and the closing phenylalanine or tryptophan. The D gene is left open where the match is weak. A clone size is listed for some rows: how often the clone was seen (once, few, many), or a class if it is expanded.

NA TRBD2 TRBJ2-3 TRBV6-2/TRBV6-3 TGTGCCAGCAGCGAAGAGACTAGCTATTTCATTACAGATACGCAGTATTTT CASSEETSYFITDTQYF
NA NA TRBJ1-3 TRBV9 TGTGCCAGCAGCGTTGAGGGCTCATCTGGAAACACCATATATTTT CASSVEGSSGNTIYF
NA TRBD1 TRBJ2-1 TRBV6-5 TGTGCCAGCAGGGGACAGGGGAACAGCGATGAGCAGTTCTTC CASRGQGNSDEQFF
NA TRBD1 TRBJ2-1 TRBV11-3 TGTGCCAGCAGCTTAGACGCAGGGGGCGCCTACAATGAGCAGTTCTTC CASSLDAGGAYNEQFF
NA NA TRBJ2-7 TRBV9 TGTGCCAGCAGCGTAGCCCACGGCTACGAGCAGTACTTC CASSVAHGYEQYF
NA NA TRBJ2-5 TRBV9 TGTGCCAGCAGCGTCAGTCCGCTAAGCTCGGAGACCCAGTACTTC CASSVSPLSSETQYF
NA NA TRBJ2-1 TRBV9 TGTGCCAGCAGCGAGGAGGTGGGACCCTGGGATGAGCAGTTCTTC CASSEEVGPWDEQFF
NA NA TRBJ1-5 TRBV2 TGTGCCAGCAGTTCCCAATCCGTAGATCAGCCCCAGCATTTT CASSSQSVDQPQHF
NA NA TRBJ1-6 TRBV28 TGTGCCAGCAAGGCGCTTGAATCACCCCTCCACTTT CASKALESPLHF
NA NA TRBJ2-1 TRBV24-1 TGTGCCACCAGTGATTCGACCGTAGGACGATCCTACAATGAGCAGTTCTTC CATSDSTVGRSYNEQFF
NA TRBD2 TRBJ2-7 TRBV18 TGTGCCAGCTCACCACTGAATGGACTAGCGGGGGGGAACGAGCAGTACTTC CASSPLNGLAGGNEQYF
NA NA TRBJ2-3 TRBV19 TGTGCCAGTAGTTCCCGTCAGGATACGCAGTATTTT CASSSRQDTQYF
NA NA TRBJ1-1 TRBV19 TGTGCCAGTACCAATGCCCAGGGTAGGGTTTCCACTGAAGCTTTCTTT CASTNAQGRVSTEAFF
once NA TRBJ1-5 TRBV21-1 TGTGCCAGCGGTAGGGAAAGCAATCAGCCCCAGCATTTT CASGRESNQPQHF
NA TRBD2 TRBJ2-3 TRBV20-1 TGCAGTGCTAGTCCCCTGGTAGCGGGGACCACAGATACGCAGTATTTT CSASPLVAGTTDTQYF
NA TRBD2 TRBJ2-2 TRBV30 TGTGCCTGGAGTGTACTAGCGGGGTCCGGGGAGCTGTTTTTT CAWSVLAGSGELFF
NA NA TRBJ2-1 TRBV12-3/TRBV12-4 TGTGCCAGCAGCCGGGACCTACGAAGAGAGCAGTTCTTC CASSRDLRREQFF
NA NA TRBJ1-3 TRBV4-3 TGCGCCAGCAGTTCGGGATCGGGCTCTGGAAACACCATATATTTT CASSSGSGSGNTIYF
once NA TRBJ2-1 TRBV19 TGTGCCAGTAGTATTGGAGGGCCGCAGCAGTTCTTC CASSIGGPQQFF
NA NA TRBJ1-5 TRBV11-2 TGTGCCAGCAGCCGCGGAGATAATAGCAATCAGCCCCAGCATTTT CASSRGDNSNQPQHF
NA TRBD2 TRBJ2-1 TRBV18 TGTGCCAGCTCACCCGGGACTAGCGGGAGTAACCCCTACAATGAGCAGTTCTTC CASSPGTSGSNPYNEQFF
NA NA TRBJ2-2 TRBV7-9 TGTGCCAGCAGCTTAGGCGGGGGCTCAAACACCGGGGAGCTGTTTTTT CASSLGGGSNTGELFF
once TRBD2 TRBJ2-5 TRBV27 TGTGCCAGCAGACCAGCGGGAGGGCATTCGGGGACCCAGTACTTC CASRPAGGHSGTQYF
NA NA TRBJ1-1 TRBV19 TGTGCCAGTAGTAGCACTGAAGCTTTCTTT CASSSTEAFF
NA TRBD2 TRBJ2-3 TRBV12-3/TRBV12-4 TGTGCCAGCAGTTTGGGGAGGGCAGATACGCAGTATTTT CASSLGRADTQYF
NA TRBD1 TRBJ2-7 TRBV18 TGTGCCAGCTCACCGACAGGGGGCGCTTACGAGCAGTACTTC CASSPTGGAYEQYF
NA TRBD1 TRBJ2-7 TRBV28 TGTGCCAGCAGTGACTCGGGACAGGGGCTGTACTACGAGCAGTACTTC CASSDSGQGLYYEQYF
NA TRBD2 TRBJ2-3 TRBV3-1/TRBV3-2 TGTGCCAGCAGCCAAGAAGTTCCTGGCGGGAGAGGCACAGATACGCAGTATTTT CASSQEVPGGRGTDTQYF
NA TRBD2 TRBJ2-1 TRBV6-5 TGTGCCAGCAGTACTAGCGGGAGGGGCTATGAGCAGTTCTTC CASSTSGRGYEQFF
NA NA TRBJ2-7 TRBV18 TGTGCCAGCTCACCAGGGGCGGCGAACGAGCAGTACTTC CASSPGAANEQYF
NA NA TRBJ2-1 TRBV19 TGTGCCAGTAGTTACAAGGATAGCAGCTCCTACAATGAGCAGTTCTTC CASSYKDSSSYNEQFF
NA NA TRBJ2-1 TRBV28 TGTGCCAGCAGTTCTAATCCCCCGAGCTCCTACAATGAGCAGTTCTTC CASSSNPPSSYNEQFF
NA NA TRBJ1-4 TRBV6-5 TGTGCCAGCGGGGACCAGCAGGGCGGGGATGAAAAACTGTTTTTT CASGDQQGGDEKLFF
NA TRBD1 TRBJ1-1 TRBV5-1 TGCGCCAGCAGCCAGGGACAGCTGAACACTGAAGCTTTCTTT CASSQGQLNTEAFF
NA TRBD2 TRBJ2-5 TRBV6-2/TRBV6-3 TGTGCCAGCAGTTGGGATCCGCAGCGGGATAGGCAGGGCCAAGAGACCCAGTACTTC CASSWDPQRDRQGQETQYF
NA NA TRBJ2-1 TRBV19 TGTGCCAGTAGTATCAATTGGGGGAATGAGCAGTTCTTC CASSINWGNEQFF